The clone carrying this T cell receptor beta chain was seen a few times. This sample was included in a study of blood T cell repertoires in COVID-19. Trimming removed 2 bases at V and 1 base at J, with 8 bases between. The CDR3 extends over 14 amino acids. Looked up from germline, CDR1 is MRHNA and CDR2 is SNTAGT. Authors' methods: Estimates of nucleated cell counts were drawn from the amplification of reference gene primers. The table came from immunoSEQ multiplex PCR; TCRdb's copy has only in-frame clones and leaves some out. V and J calls and clone size follow that table, whereas D and trimming were derived from the DNA. Of under 200,000 clones listed, about 90% are singletons.

The rearrangement joins TRBV6-4 to TRBJ1-1; D ambiguous. The sequence was collected from a man aged 40-49 years with active or convalescent COVID-19. Sequenced sample: peripheral blood. CDR3: CASSDGQENTEAFF. CDR3 DNA: TGTGCCAGCAGTGACGGCCAGGAGAACACTGAAGCTTTCTTT.